This TCR beta chain emerged from a study of T cell repertoires in cytomegalovirus infection. Study at large: CMV infection and matching HLA type were both indicated by public TCR beta signatures.

In its sample, this clonotype was seen a few times. Antigen: not known. A single record per CDR3 protein comes from TCRdb applying MiXCR to the reads. Of around 300,000 distinct CDR3 sequences detected, over 7.5% appear once; the ten largest clones hold around 4.1%. V was trimmed by 4 bases and J by 8 bases, leaving 15 bases between them. This CDR3 has 15 residues. Germline V CDR1 and CDR2: SEHNR, FQNEAQ (reference sequence). Notes on the study in general: The ex vivo response showed dominance by HLA-C-restricted CMV-specific TCR beta clonotypes. Adding up the frequency of public TCR beta families identified people who carried CMV plus the relevant HLA.

The rearrangement joins TRBV7-9 to TRBJ1-6; D is perhaps TRBD1 (6 bases). The source of this sequence is a human donor in good health (CMV status not recorded). Some clones in this sample may be carry-over from other donors' samples. What was sequenced was PBMCs. CDR3 loop: CASSWRGGGDSPLHF. CDR3 nucleotides: TGTGCCAGCAGCTGGAGAGGGGGTGGGGATTCACCCCTCCACTTT.